A selection of T cell receptor beta chains follows, all from one sample in a study of blood T cell repertoires in COVID-19. Produced via immunoSEQ multiplex PCR; TCRdb's table is partial and in-frame only. The table records approximately 76,000 clones, around nine tenths of them present only once. Material: peripheral blood. Source of these receptors: a man between 25 and 39 years old with acute or convalescent COVID-19. CDR3s leave out the opening cysteine and the closing phenylalanine or tryptophan. The order of the fields is J gene, CDR3 length, V gene, CDR3 protein.

TRBJ2-7,12,TRBV9,ASSVSGRKYEQY
TRBJ2-2,14,TRBV5-6,ASSFLGGMGTGELF
TRBJ2-3,15,TRBV7-3,ASSLRAGQGSTDTQY
TRBJ1-6,11,TRBV29-1,SVAGSQGSPLH
TRBJ1-6,13,TRBV5-7,ASFGTGGRNSPLH
TRBJ2-7,14,TRBV7-9,ASSSGLAGRKSEQY
TRBJ2-2,13,TRBV5-4,ASSFLAGAAGELF
TRBJ2-1,14,TRBV28,ASSLSRTSKRDEQF
TRBJ2-5,16,TRBV28,ASSLRAWRPGAQETQY
TRBJ2-7,14,TRBV5-1,ASRAGFGTGFDEQY
TRBJ2-1,15,TRBV5-4,ASSRTSGRASYNEQF
TRBJ2-7,11,TRBV7-9,ASSLGELAEQY
TRBJ2-1,13,TRBV11-2,ASSPQGRAGWGQF
TRBJ1-5,11,TRBV28,ATTRGFNQPQH
TRBJ2-1,9,TRBV29-1,SAPSGSEQF
TRBJ2-3,13,TRBV7-9,ASSPPGLQTDTQY
TRBJ1-2,11,TRBV28,ASSQTGHYGYT
TRBJ2-1,12,TRBV10-1,ASSRREGHNEQF
TRBJ2-7,12,TRBV7-3,ASSPSAQGYEQY
TRBJ2-5,14,TRBV5-1,ASSPRTSGRQETQY
TRBJ2-2,16,TRBV9,ASSVASPTSGATGELF
TRBJ1-6,11,TRBV28,ASSRDRGSPLH
TRBJ1-1,12,TRBV3-1/TRBV3-2,ASSRLLGNTEAF
TRBJ2-2,14,TRBV4-3,ASSQDRGLNTGELF
TRBJ1-1,11,TRBV7-3,ASSLQGGREAF
TRBJ2-1,16,TRBV11-3,ASSFATSGRAQGNEQF
TRBJ2-3,12,TRBV28,ASSYSGSTDTQY
TRBJ2-3,10,TRBV29-1,SVETITDTQY
TRBJ2-7,13,TRBV18,ASSLERTSWYEQY
TRBJ2-3,13,TRBV28,ASSPSGEYTDTQY
TRBJ2-7,14,TRBV11-1,ASSSPKRQGSYEQY
TRBJ1-5,13,TRBV19,ASSTGTGENQPQH
TRBJ2-2,9,TRBV6-6,ASSHGGELF
TRBJ2-7,12,TRBV3-1/TRBV3-2,ASSPSGRTDEQY
TRBJ2-3,11,TRBV7-2,ASSLPGGDTQY
TRBJ1-6,12,TRBV28,ASSFAGGNSPLH